This T cell receptor (beta chain) was profiled in a study of graft-versus-host responses after intestinal transplantation. In the study overall: Recipients were all induced with anti-thymocyte globulin, then given tacrolimus and steroids for roughly 3 years. The study, taken as a whole, reports: Declining HvG levels early post-transplant were linked to peak circulating GvH clone levels.

On this clone itself: Its specificity is not known.

Libraries were prepared by immunoSEQ multiplex PCR; TCRdb keeps only in-frame clonotypes and omits some of them. The data show roughly 110,000 clones, about nine tenths seen once. The input for sequencing was unstimulated CD4+ T cells sorted from spleen or lymph node cells, taken before transplant. The clonotype comes from a human donor who was the organ donor for an intestinal transplant.

CDR3 DNA: TGCGCCAGCAGCTTGAGGAGCCGGGACAGTTACACAGATACGCAGTATTTT. Translation gives CASSLRSRDSYTDTQYF. The genes are TRBV5-1 and TRBJ2-3, with 7 bases matching TRBD1. V trimming: 1 base; J trimming: 2 bases; junction bases outside the gene matches: 10. Germline assignment: CDR1 SGHRS and CDR2 YFSETQ. CDR3 size: 17 residues. Filled out from reference TRBV5-1 and TRBJ2-3, the complete variable domain reads KAGVTQTPRYLIKTRGQQVTLSCSPISGHRSVSWYQQTPGQGLQFLFEYFSETQRNKGNFPGRFSGRQFSNSRSEMNVSTLELGDSALYLCASSLRSRDSYTDTQYFGPGTRLTVL.